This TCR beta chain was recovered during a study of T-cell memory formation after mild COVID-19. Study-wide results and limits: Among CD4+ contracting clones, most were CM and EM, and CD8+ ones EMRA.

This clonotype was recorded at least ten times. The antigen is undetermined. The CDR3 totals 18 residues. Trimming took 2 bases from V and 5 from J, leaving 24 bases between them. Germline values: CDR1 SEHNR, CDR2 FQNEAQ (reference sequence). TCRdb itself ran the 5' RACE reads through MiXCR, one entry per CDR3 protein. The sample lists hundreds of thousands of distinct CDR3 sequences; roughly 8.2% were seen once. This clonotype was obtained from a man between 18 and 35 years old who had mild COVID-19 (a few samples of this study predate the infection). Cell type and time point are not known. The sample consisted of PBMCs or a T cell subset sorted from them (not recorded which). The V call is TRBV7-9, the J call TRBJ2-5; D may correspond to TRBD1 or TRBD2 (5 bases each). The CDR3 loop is CASSLIGLGVLESETQYF. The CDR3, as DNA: TGTGCCAGCAGCTTAATAGGATTGGGGGTACTAGAATCCGAGACCCAGTACTTC.